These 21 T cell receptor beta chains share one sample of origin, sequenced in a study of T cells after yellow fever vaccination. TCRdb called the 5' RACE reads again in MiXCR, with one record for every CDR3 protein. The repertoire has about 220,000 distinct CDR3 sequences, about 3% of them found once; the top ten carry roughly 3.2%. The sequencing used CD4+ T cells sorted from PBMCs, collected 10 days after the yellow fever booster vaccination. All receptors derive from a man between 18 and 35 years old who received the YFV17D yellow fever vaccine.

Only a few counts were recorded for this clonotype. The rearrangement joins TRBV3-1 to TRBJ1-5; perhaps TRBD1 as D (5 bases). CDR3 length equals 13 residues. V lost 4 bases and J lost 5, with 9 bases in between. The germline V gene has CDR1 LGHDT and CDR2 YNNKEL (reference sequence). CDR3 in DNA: TGTGCCAGCAGCCCAGACAGTTATCAGCCCCAGCATTTT. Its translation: CASSPDSYQPQHF. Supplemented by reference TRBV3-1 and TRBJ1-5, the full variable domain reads DTAVSQTPKYLVTQMGNDKSIKCEQNLGHDTMYWYKQDSKKFLKIMFSYNNKELIINETVPNRFSPKSPDKAHLNLHINSLELGDSAVYFCASSPDSYQPQHFGDGTRLSIL.

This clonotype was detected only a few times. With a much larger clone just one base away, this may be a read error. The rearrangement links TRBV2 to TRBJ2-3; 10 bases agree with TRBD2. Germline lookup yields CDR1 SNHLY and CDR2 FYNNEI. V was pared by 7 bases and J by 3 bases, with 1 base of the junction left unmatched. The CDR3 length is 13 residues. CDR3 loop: CASKTSGTDTQYF. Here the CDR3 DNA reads TGTGCCAGCAAGACTAGCGGGACAGATACGCAGTATTTT. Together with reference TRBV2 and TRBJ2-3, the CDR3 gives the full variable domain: EPEVTQTPSHQVTQMGQEVILRCVPISNHLYFYWYRQILGQKVEFLVSFYNNEISEKSEIFDDQFSVERPDGSNFTLKIRSTKLEDSAMYFCASKTSGTDTQYFGPGTRLTVL.

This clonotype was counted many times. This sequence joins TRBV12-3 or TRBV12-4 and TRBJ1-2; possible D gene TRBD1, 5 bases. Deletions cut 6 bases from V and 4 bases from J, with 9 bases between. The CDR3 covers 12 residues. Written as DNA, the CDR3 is TGTGCCAGCAGAGCAGGGTCCTATGGCTACACCTTC. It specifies CASRAGSYGYTF.

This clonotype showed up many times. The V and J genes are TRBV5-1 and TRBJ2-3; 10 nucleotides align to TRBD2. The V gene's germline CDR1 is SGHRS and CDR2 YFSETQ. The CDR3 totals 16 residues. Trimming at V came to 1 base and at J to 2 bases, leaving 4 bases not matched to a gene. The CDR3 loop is CASSLLAGANTDTQYF. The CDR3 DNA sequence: TGCGCCAGCAGCTTGCTAGCGGGGGCGAACACAGATACGCAGTATTTT. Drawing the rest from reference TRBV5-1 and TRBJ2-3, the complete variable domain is KAGVTQTPRYLIKTRGQQVTLSCSPISGHRSVSWYQQTPGQGLQFLFEYFSETQRNKGNFPGRFSGRQFSNSRSEMNVSTLELGDSALYLCASSLLAGANTDTQYFGPGTRLTVL.

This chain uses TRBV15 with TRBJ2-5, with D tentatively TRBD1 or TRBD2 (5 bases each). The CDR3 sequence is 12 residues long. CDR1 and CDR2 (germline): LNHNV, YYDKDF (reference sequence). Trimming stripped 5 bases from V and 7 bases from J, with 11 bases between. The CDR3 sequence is CATSPGAGTQYF. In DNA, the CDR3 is TGTGCCACCAGCCCCGGGGCGGGGACCCAGTACTTC.

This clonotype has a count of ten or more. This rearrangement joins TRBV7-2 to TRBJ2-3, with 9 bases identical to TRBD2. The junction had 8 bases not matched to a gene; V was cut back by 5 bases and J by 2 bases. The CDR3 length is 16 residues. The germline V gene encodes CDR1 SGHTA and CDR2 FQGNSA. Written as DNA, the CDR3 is TGTGCCAGCAGCCCCCCCGGACTAGCGCCCACAGATACGCAGTATTTT. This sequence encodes CASSPPGLAPTDTQYF.

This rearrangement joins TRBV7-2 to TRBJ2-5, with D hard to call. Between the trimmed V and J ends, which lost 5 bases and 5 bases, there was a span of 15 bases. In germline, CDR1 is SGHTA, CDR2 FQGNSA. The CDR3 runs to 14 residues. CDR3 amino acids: CASSLRTPAETQYF. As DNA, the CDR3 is TGTGCCAGCAGCCTGCGGACCCCAGCGGAGACCCAGTACTTC.

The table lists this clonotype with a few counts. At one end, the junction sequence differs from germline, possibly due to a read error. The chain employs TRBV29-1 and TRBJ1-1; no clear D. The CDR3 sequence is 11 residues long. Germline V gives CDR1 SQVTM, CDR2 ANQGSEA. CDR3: CSARMNSEAFF. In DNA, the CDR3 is TGCAGCGCCCGGATGAACAGTGAAGCTTTCTTT.

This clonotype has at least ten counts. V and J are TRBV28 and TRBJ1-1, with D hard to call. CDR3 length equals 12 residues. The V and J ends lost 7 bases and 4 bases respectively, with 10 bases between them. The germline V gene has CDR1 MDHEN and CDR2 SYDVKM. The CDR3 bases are TGTGCCAGCAAACCCCTGAGCACTGAAGCTTTCTTT. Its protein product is CASKPLSTEAFF. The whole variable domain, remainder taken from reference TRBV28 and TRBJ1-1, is DVKVTQSSRYLVKRTGEKVFLECVQDMDHENMFWYRQDPGLGLRLIYFSYDVKMKEKGDIPEGYSVSREKKERFSLILESASTNQTSMYLCASKPLSTEAFFGQGTRLTVV.

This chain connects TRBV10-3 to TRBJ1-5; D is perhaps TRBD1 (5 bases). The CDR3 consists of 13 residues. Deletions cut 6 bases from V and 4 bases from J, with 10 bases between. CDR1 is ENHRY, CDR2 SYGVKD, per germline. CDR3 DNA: TGTGCCATCAGCGGGGCCTCTAATCAGCCCCAGCATTTT. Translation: CAISGASNQPQHF.

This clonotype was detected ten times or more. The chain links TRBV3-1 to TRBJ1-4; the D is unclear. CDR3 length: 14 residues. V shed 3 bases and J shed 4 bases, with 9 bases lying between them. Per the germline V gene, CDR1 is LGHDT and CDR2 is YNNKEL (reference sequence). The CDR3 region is CASSHSFRNEKLFF. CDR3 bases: TGTGCCAGCAGCCATTCGTTCCGTAATGAAAAACTGTTTTTT.

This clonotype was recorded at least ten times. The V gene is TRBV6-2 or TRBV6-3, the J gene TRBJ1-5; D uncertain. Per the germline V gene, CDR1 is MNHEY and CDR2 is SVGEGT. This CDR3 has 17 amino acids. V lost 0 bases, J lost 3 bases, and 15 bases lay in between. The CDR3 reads CASSYSNPASLNQPQHF. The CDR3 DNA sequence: TGTGCCAGCAGTTACTCGAATCCGGCTAGCCTCAATCAGCCCCAGCATTTT.

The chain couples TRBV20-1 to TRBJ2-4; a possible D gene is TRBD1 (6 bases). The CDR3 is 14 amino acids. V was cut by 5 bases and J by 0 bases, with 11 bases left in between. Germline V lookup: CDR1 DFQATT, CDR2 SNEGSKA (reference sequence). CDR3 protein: CSAFGQLAKNIQYF. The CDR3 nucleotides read TGCAGTGCTTTTGGACAGCTAGCCAAAAACATTCAGTACTTC.

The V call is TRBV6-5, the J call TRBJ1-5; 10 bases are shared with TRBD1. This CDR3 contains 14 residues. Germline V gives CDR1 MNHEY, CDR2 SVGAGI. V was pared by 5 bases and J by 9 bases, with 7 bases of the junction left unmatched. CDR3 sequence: CASSHDRGLRPQHF. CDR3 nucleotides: TGTGCCAGCAGTCACGACAGGGGGCTGAGGCCCCAGCATTTT.

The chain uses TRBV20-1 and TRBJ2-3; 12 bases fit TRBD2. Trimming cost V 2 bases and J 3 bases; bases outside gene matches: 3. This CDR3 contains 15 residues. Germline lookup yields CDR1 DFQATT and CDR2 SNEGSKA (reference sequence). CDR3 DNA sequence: TGCAGTGCTAGAACGCTAGCGGGGGGGACAGATACGCAGTATTTT. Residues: CSARTLAGGTDTQYF.

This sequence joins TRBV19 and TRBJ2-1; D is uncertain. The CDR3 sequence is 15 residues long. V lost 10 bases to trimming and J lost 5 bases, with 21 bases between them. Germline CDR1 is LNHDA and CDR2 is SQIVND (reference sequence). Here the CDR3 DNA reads TGTGCCACCGAGCCGAGGCCGCCCGCCAACAATGAGCAGTTCTTC. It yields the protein CATEPRPPANNEQFF.

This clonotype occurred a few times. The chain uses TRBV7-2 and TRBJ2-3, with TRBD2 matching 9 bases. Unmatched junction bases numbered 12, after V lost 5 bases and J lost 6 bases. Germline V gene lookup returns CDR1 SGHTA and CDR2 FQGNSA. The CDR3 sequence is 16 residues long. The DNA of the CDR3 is TGTGCCAGCAGCGCCGGGGTAGCGGGGGTTGTCGATACGCAGTATTTT. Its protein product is CASSAGVAGVVDTQYF.

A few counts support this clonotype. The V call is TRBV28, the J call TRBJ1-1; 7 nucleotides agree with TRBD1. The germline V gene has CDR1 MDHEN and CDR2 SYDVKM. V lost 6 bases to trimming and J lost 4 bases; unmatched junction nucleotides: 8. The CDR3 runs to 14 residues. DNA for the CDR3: TGTGCCAGCAGGTCTACAGGGGAAGGCACTGAAGCTTTCTTT. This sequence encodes CASRSTGEGTEAFF.

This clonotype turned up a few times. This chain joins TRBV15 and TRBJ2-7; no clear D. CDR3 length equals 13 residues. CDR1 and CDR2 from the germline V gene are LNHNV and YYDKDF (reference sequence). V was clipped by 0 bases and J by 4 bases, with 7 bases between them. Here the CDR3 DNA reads TGTGCCACCAGCAGAGATCGGCATTACGAGCAGTACGTC. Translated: CATSRDRHYEQYV.

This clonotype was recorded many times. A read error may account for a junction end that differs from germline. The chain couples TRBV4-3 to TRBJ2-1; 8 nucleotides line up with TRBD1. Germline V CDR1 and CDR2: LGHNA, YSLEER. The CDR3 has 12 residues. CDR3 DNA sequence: TGCGCCAGCAGCCAAGAATGGACAGGGCCGGTCTTC. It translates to CASSQEWTGPVF.

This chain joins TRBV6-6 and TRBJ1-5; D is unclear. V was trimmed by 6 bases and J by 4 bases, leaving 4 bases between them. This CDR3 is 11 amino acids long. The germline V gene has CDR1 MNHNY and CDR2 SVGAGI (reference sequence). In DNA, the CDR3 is TGTGCCAGCAGGACGAATCAGCCCCAGCATTTT. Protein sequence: CASRTNQPQHF.